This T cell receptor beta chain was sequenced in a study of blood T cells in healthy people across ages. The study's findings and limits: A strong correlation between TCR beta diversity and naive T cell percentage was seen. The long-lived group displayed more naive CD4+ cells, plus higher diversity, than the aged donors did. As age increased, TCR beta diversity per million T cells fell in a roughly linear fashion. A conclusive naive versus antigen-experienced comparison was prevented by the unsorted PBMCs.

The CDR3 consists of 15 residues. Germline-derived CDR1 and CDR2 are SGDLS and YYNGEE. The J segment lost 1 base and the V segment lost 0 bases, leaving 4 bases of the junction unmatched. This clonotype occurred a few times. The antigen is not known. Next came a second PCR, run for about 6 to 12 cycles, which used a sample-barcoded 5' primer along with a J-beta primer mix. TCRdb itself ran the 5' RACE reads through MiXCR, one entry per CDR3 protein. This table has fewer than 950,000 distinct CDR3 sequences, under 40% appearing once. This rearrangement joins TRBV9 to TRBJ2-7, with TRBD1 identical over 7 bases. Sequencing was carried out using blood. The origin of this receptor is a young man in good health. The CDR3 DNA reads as TGTGCCAGCAGCGTAGTCGGGGACAGTTCCTACGAGCAGTACTTC. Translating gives CASSVVGDSSYEQYF. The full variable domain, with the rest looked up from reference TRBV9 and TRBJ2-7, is DSGVTQTPKHLITATGQRVTLRCSPRSGDLSVYWYQQSLDQGLQFLIQYYNGEERAKGNILERFSAQQFPDLHSELNLSSLELGDSALYFCASSVVGDSSYEQYFGPGTRLTVT.